The subject of this entry is one T cell receptor (beta chain). What it binds is unknown. This sample is drawn from a study of T-cell reconstitution after alpha-beta-depleted transplantation in children. Study outcomes and limitations: It was reported that alpha-beta T cells came from several hundred expanded graft clones (about two months after transplant). Most T-cell counts and diversity one year after the transplant came from T cells that were newly produced. For some patients, TCRbeta diversity was high at day 60 because of recipient T cells and thymic progenitors that survived.

This CDR3 is built from 15 residues. The V segment lost 1 base and the J segment 10 bases; nucleotides outside the gene matches: 10. Germline CDR1 and CDR2: DFQATT and SNEGSKA (reference sequence). TCRbeta library construction was performed incorporating unique molecular identifiers. Via MiXCR, TCRdb re-called the PCR reads, giving one row per CDR3 protein. Seen here are 500,000 or so distinct CDR3 sequences, over 9.5% observed once, and the top ten hold less than 15%. The V call is TRBV20-1, the J call TRBJ1-6; 7 positions agree with TRBD1. This TCR derives from a female patient aged 2 to 10 who had a stem cell transplant for aplastic anemia, so the T cells may come from the graft donor. The sequenced sample was PBMCs, mostly from graft donor cells, obtained 180 days after TCRalphabeta/CD19-depleted stem cell transplant. CDR3 DNA sequence: TGCAGTGCTAGAGCAGCAGCAGGGGGTAAATCACCCCTCCACTTT. Amino acids: CSARAAAGGKSPLHF.